This TCR beta chain is drawn from a study of identical twins. cDNA molecules carried unique molecular identifiers, and template switching added a universal primer site. TCRdb re-analysed the 5' RACE reads in MiXCR, keeping a single row per CDR3 protein. This sample has more than 400,000 distinct CDR3 sequences, with roughly 15% found just once. Study-level points and caveats: Excess sharing by twins proved weaker in beta out-of-frame sequences.

This clonotype was seen at least ten times. Its antigen is undetermined. V lost 7 bases, J lost 7 bases, and 8 bases stayed unmatched. The CDR3 loop spans 15 amino acids. These data were also filed under a second study, of yellow fever vaccine responses in identical twins.

This clonotype originated in a woman aged 18-35 years in good health. Sequencing was carried out using CD4+ T cells sorted from blood. The chain carries TRBV12-3 or TRBV12-4 and TRBJ1-6, with TRBD1 matching 9 bases. The CDR3 here is CASTLGGQGNSPLHF. For the CDR3, the DNA is TGTGCCAGCACCCTCGGGGGACAGGGAAATTCACCCCTCCACTTT.